This passage covers 17 T cell receptor beta chains from one sample sequenced in a study of post-analysis software for immune sequencing data. Every TCR beta cDNA library bore unique molecular identifiers. Each CDR3 protein is one row after TCRdb ran MiXCR on the PCR reads. The sample comprises around 250,000 distinct CDR3 sequences, 35% to 40% of which are singletons, and 4% to 6% rests with the top ten. General study points: Patients carried roughly 5 TRBV segments more frequently than controls did, and TRBV5-6, TRBV5-1 and TRBV20-1 were among them.

These TCRs' antigens remain unknown. Sequenced sample: blood. The receptors shown here come from a girl under 18 with multiple sclerosis.

In its sample, this clonotype was seen many times. The chain employs TRBV6-4 and TRBJ2-6, with TRBD1 matching 8 bases. There are 16 residues in the CDR3. The trim removed 6 bases at V and 0 bases at J, leaving 4 bases unmatched. Germline-derived CDR1 and CDR2 are MRHNA and SNTAGT. The CDR3 reads CASSGTGGSGANVLTF. CDR3 DNA: TGTGCCAGCAGCGGAACAGGGGGCTCTGGGGCCAACGTCCTGACTTTC.

This clonotype occurred a few times. This rearrangement joins TRBV18 to TRBJ1-2; D uncertain. CDR1 and CDR2 (germline): KGHSH, LQKENI. The ends were cut back, 3 bases at V and 5 bases at J, with 10 bases in the middle. This CDR3 region has 13 residues. CDR3 bases: TGTGCCAGCTCACCGACCGAAGAGTATGGCTACACCTTC. Amino acids: CASSPTEEYGYTF.

J is TRBJ1-2 and V is TRBV20-1; D remains unclear. The CDR3 has 13 amino acids. Trimming took off 6 bases at V and 3 bases at J, with 14 bases between the two ends. CDR1 and CDR2 from the germline V gene are DFQATT and SNEGSKA (reference sequence). In DNA form, the CDR3 reads TGCAGTGCACAAGGGCGCTTCGACTATGGCTACACCTTC. As protein: CSAQGRFDYGYTF.

This clonotype was counted many times. This sequence joins TRBV28 and TRBJ2-5; 9 bases are shared with TRBD2. The V gene end was trimmed by 8 bases and the J gene end by 0 bases; junction bases not matched to a gene: 7. CDR3 length: 15 residues. Germline V gene lookup returns CDR1 MDHEN and CDR2 SYDVKM. CDR3 amino acids: CASRGASGNQETQYF. The CDR3 DNA is TGTGCCAGCCGAGGGGCTAGCGGGAACCAAGAGACCCAGTACTTC.

As regards this clonotype: A much larger clone sits a single nucleotide away, making a read error possible. The CDR3 bases are TGTGCCAGCAGTCAGACAGGCTTGAACACTGAAGCTTTCTTT. Encoded protein: CASSQTGLNTEAFF. The rearrangement joins TRBV28 to TRBJ1-1; TRBD1 might be the D (6 bases). The V and J ends lost 5 bases and 0 bases respectively, with 10 bases between them. The CDR3 has 14 amino acids. Germline values: CDR1 MDHEN, CDR2 SYDVKM.

This clonotype was picked up many times. The chain has TRBV2 and TRBJ2-1; perhaps TRBD2 as D (5 bases). V shed 2 bases and J shed 9 bases, with 14 bases lying between them. From germline, CDR1 is SNHLY and CDR2 FYNNEI. This CDR3 region has 14 residues. The CDR3 region has the DNA TGTGCCAGCAGTGAAAATAGCGTGGGTGGTGAGCAGTTCTTC. Its translation: CASSENSVGGEQFF. Full variable domain (remainder filled in from reference TRBV2 and TRBJ2-1): EPEVTQTPSHQVTQMGQEVILRCVPISNHLYFYWYRQILGQKVEFLVSFYNNEISEKSEIFDDQFSVERPDGSNFTLKIRSTKLEDSAMYFCASSENSVGGEQFFGPGTRLTVL.

The V and J genes are TRBV28 and TRBJ2-7; maybe TRBD2 (6 bases). The DNA end favors TRBJ2-5, so the J call may be wrong. The CDR3 covers 12 residues. Germline V gene data show CDR1 as MDHEN and CDR2 as SYDVKM. The CDR3 region is CASMEGGETQYF. The CDR3 DNA is TGTGCCAGCATGGAGGGTGGGGAGACCCAGTACTTC.

The chain combines TRBV27 with TRBJ1-1; 7 bases are a match to TRBD1. The V segment lost 5 bases and the J segment 6 bases; nucleotides outside the gene matches: 6. Germline V gives CDR1 MNHEY, CDR2 SMNVEV (reference sequence). CDR3 size: 13 residues. As DNA, the CDR3 is TGTGCCAGCAGTGTGACAGGGCCCGCTGAAGCTTTCTTT. It specifies CASSVTGPAEAFF.

For this clonotype: Possible read error: a much larger clone is one base away. This chain joins TRBV6-5 and TRBJ1-5; D remains unclear. The germline gives CDR1 MNHEY, CDR2 SVGAGI. Trimming left V 6 bases short and J 4 bases short, with 10 bases between. The CDR3 extends over 13 amino acids. The DNA for the CDR3 is TGTGCCAGCAGGTACGACCGGAATCAGCCCCAGCATTTT. Translating it yields CASRYDRNQPQHF.

This clonotype appeared a few times. The chain carries TRBV5-1 and TRBJ2-1; tentative D call: TRBD1 (6 bases). The V gene's germline CDR1 is SGHRS and CDR2 YFSETQ. This CDR3 region has 17 residues. V lost 4 bases to trimming and J lost 2 bases, with 19 bases between them. Written as DNA, the CDR3 is TGCGCCAGCAGCCCCACCGCCAGGGGCATCACCTACAATGAGCAGTTCTTC. Encoded protein: CASSPTARGITYNEQFF.

The V call is TRBV24-1, the J call TRBJ2-1, with TRBD2 matching 13 bases. V trimming: 4 bases; J trimming: 7 bases; junction bases outside the gene matches: 9. The germline V gene encodes CDR1 KGHDR and CDR2 SFDVKD. There are 17 residues in the CDR3. CDR3 sequence: CATSDTMGLAGCNEQFF. The CDR3 bases are TGTGCCACCAGTGACACCATGGGACTAGCGGGATGTAATGAGCAGTTCTTC.

This clonotype was counted at least ten times. The gene calls are TRBV20-1 and TRBJ2-5, with D maybe TRBD1 (5 bases). Trimming pared 3 bases from V and 1 base from J, leaving 9 bases between. Germline-derived CDR1 and CDR2 are DFQATT and SNEGSKA (reference sequence). The CDR3 is 13 residues long. The DNA for the CDR3 is TGCAGTGCTAGGAGTGACAGCCAAGAGACCCAGTACTTC. Protein: CSARSDSQETQYF.

This clonotype was seen a single time. CDR3 DNA sequence: TGCAGTGCAGCTGACAGGGGCCCAAAGCAGCCCCAGCATTTT. Its translation: CSAADRGPKQPQHF. The V gene is TRBV20-1, the J gene TRBJ1-5; TRBD1 aligns across 8 bases. The CDR3 is 14 amino acids. V lost 6 bases and J lost 7; bases outside the gene matches: 11. Germline V gene lookup returns CDR1 DFQATT and CDR2 SNEGSKA (reference sequence).

The chain couples TRBV5-1 to TRBJ1-1; D is possibly TRBD1 (5 bases). V dropped 3 bases and J dropped 2 bases, with 11 bases sitting between them. CDR1 SGHRS and CDR2 YFSETQ come from the germline V gene. This CDR3 has 14 amino acids. For the CDR3, the DNA is TGCGCCAGCAGCTCGTCGACAGCCAACACTGAAGCTTTCTTT. It encodes CASSSSTANTEAFF.

This clonotype showed up many times. The rearrangement joins TRBV7-9 to TRBJ2-7; D may be TRBD2 (7 bases). Germline loops: CDR1 SEHNR, CDR2 FQNEAQ (reference sequence). CDR3 length equals 16 residues. Trimming took 1 base from V and 6 from J, leaving 19 bases between them. The CDR3 bases are TGTGCCAGCAGCTTAGTAGGGCTCGGGGGGCCAGGCGAGCAGTACTTC. Translated, it gives CASSLVGLGGPGEQYF. Based on the CDR3 plus reference TRBV7-9 and TRBJ2-7, the full variable domain is DTGVSQNPRHKITKRGQNVTFRCDPISEHNRLYWYRQTLGQGPEFLTYFQNEAQLEKSRLLSDRFSAERPKGSFSTLEIQRTEQGDSAMYLCASSLVGLGGPGEQYFGPGTRLTVT.

The table lists this clonotype with many counts. This chain links TRBV3-1 with TRBJ2-5; TRBD1 aligns across 8 bases. CDR1 is LGHDT, CDR2 YNNKEL, per germline (reference sequence). CDR3 length: 11 residues. Trimming took 11 bases from V and 4 from J; bases not matched to a gene: 3. CDR3 in amino acids: CASGTGETQYF. In DNA, the CDR3 is TGTGCCTCGGGGACAGGAGAGACCCAGTACTTC.

Many counts were recorded for this clonotype. The chain uses TRBV6-5 and TRBJ2-1; D perhaps matches TRBD2 (6 bases). The CDR3 runs 15 residues. Germline V gives CDR1 MNHEY, CDR2 SVGAGI. Trimming removed 6 bases at V and 6 bases at J, with 18 bases between. In DNA, the CDR3 is TGTGCCAGCAGGGGAGACTACTGGGGGGTCAATGAGCAGTTCTTC. Its translation is CASRGDYWGVNEQFF.